Listed here is a single T cell receptor (beta chain). Its antigen is not known. One junction end does not reproduce the germline sequence, and a read error may be involved. This sample is part of a study of CD8 T cells in ankylosing spondylitis. The study, taken as a whole, reports: Roughly eight highly homologous variants made up a TCR beta motif, and this motif appeared characteristic of ankylosing spondylitis blood. Prior literature has documented some motif variants in synovial fluid and blood from reactive arthritis.

This CDR3 has 15 amino acids. The authors made TCR beta libraries by quantitative 5'-RACE with molecular barcodes. Via MiXCR, TCRdb re-called the 5' RACE reads, giving one row per CDR3 protein. The table shows a few hundred thousand distinct CDR3 sequences, with 20% occurring only once. The chain combines TRBV12-3 or TRBV12-4 with TRBJ2-6, with 7 positions matching TRBD1. Material for sequencing was blood, either unsorted or a sorted T cell fraction (not recorded which). The sequence derives from a male donor with ankylosing spondylitis or in good health (not recorded which). The CDR3 coding sequence is TGTGCCAGCAACCCAACAGGGGCCGGGGCCAATGTCCTGACTTTC. Translation: CASNPTGAGANVLTF.